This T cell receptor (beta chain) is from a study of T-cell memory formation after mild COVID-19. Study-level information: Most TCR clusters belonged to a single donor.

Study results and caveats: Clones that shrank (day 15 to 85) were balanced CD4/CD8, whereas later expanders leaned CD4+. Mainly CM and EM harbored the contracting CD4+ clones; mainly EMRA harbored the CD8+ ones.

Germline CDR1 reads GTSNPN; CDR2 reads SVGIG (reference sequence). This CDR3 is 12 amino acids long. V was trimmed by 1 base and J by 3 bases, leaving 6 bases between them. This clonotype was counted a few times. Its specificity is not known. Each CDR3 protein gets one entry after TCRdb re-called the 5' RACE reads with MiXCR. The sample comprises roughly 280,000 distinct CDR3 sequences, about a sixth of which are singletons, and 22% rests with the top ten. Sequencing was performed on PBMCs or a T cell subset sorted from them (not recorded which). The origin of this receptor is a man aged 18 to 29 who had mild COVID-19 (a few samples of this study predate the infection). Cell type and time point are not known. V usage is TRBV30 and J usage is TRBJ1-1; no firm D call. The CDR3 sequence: CAWSGAYTEAFF. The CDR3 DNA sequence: TGTGCCTGGAGTGGGGCTTACACTGAAGCTTTCTTT.